This entry concerns a single T cell receptor (beta chain). Mismatch with germline at one junction end may stem from a read error. This entry is derived from a study of HIV-infected patients and healthy controls. This CDR3 region has 12 residues. Germline values: CDR1 SGHAT, CDR2 FQNNGV. TCRdb re-called the 5' RACE reads with MiXCR, one entry per CDR3 protein. The sample carries about 67,000 distinct CDR3 sequences, less than 20% recorded once. The genes are TRBV11-2 and TRBJ2-2; D uncertain. This TCR derives from a human donor in good health. Material for sequencing was CD4+ T cells from blood. The DNA for the CDR3 is TGTGCCAGCGGGTTTTTACGAGACCCCCCGCATTTT. This sequence encodes CASGFLRDPPHF.